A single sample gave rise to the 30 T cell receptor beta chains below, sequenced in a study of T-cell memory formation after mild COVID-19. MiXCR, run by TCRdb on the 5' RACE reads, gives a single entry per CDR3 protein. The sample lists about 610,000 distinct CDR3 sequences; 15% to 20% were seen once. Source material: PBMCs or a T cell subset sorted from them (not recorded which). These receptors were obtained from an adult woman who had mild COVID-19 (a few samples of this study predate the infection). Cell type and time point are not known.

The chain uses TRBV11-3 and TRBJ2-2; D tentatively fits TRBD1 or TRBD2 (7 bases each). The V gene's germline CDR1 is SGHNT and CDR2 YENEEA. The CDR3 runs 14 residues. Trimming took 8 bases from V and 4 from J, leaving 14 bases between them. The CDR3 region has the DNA TGTGCCAGCGAGACAGGGAGGGGCACCGGGGAGCTGTTTTTT. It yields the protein CASETGRGTGELFF.

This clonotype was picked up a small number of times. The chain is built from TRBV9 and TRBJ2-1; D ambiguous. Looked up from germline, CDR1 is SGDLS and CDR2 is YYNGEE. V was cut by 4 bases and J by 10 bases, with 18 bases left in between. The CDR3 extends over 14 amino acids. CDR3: CASSSGAAAREQFF. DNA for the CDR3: TGTGCCAGCAGCTCCGGTGCTGCTGCTAGGGAGCAGTTCTTC.

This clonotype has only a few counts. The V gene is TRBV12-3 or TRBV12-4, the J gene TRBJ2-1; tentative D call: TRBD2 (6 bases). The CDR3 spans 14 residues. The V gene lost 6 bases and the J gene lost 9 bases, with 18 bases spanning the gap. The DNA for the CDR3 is TGTGCCAGCAGCTTCGGGGGAGTGAAGCTTGAGCAGTTCTTC. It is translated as CASSFGGVKLEQFF.

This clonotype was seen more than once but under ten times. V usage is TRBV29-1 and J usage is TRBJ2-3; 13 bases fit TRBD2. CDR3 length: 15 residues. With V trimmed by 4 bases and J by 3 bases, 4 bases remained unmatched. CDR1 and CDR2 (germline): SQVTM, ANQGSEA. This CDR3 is CSVGTSGGGTDTQYF. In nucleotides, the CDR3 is TGCAGCGTTGGGACTAGCGGGGGAGGAACAGATACGCAGTATTTT.

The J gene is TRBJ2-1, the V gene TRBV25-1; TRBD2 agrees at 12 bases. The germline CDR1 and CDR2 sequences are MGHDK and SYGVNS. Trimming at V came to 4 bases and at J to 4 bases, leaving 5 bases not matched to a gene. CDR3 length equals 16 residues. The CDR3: CASSVRTSGKYNEQFF. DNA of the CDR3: TGTGCCAGCAGTGTCCGGACTAGCGGGAAGTACAATGAGCAGTTCTTC.

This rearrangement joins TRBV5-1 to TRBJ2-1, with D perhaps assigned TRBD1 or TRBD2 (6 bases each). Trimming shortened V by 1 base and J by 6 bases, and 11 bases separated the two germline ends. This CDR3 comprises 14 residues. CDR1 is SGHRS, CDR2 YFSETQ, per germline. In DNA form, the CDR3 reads TGCGCCAGCAGCTTGCGGGGGCCGGGCAATGAGCAGTTCTTC. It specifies CASSLRGPGNEQFF.

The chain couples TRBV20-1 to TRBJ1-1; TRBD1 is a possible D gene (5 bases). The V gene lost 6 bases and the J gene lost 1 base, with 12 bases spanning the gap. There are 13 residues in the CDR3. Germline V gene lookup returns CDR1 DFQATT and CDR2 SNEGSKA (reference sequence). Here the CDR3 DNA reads TGCAGTGCCTTGGGACGGACGAACACTGAAGCTTTCTTT. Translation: CSALGRTNTEAFF.

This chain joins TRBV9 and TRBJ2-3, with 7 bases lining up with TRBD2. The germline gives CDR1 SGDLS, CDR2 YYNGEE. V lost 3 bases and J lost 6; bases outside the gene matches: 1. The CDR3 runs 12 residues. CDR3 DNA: TGTGCCAGCAGCGGGGAGGGCGATACGCAGTATTTT. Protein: CASSGEGDTQYF.

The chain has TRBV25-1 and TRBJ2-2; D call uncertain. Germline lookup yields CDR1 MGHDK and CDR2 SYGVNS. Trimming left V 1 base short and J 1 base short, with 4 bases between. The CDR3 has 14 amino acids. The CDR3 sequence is CASSESWNTGELFF. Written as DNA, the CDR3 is TGTGCCAGCAGTGAATCGTGGAACACCGGGGAGCTGTTTTTT.

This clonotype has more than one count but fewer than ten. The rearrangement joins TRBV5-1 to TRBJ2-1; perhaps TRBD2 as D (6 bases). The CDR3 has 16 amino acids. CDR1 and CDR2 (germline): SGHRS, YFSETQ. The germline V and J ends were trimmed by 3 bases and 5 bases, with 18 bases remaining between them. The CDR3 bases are TGCGCCAGCAGCTCTGAGGACTATCGGGGTAACAATGAGCAGTTCTTC. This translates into CASSSEDYRGNNEQFF.

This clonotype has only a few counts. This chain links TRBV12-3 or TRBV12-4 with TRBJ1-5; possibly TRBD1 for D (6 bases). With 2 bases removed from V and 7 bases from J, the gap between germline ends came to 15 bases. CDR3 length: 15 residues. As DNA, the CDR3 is TGTGCCAGCAGTTTAACTACAGGGTCTTACCAGCCCCAGCATTTT. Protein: CASSLTTGSYQPQHF.

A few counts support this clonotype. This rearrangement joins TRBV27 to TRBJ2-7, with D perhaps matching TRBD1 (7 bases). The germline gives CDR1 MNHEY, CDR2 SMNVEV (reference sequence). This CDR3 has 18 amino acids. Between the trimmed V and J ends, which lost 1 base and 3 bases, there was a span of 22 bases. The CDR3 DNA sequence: TGTGCCAGCAGTTTATATATGGGCGGGACAGACACCCTCTACGAGCAGTACTTC. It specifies CASSLYMGGTDTLYEQYF.

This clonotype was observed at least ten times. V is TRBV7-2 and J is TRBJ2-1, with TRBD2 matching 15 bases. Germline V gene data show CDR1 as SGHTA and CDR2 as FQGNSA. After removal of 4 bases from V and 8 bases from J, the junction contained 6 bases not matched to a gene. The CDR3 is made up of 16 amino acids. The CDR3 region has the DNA TGTGCCAGCAGCTCAAGGACTAGCGGGAGGGCCTATGAGCAGTTCTTC. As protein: CASSSRTSGRAYEQFF.

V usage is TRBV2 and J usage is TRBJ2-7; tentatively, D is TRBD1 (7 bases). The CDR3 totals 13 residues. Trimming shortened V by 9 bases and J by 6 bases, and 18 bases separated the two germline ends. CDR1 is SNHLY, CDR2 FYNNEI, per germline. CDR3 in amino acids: CASRGTAPGEQYF. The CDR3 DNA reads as TGTGCCAGTCGGGGGACAGCCCCAGGCGAGCAGTACTTC.

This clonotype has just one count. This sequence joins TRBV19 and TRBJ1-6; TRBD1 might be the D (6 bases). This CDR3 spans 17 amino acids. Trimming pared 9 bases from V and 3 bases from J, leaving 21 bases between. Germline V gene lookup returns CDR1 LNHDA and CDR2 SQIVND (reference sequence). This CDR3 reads CARRGGNRLLYNSPLHF. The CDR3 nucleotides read TGTGCCAGGAGGGGGGGAAATCGATTGCTCTATAATTCACCCCTCCACTTT.

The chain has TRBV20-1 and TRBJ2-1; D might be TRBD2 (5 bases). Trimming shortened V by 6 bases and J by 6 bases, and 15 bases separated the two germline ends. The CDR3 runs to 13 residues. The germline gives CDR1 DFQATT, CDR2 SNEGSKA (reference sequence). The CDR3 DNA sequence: TGCAGTGCCCCCGGACTTCGGGGCAATGAGCAGTTCTTC. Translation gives CSAPGLRGNEQFF.

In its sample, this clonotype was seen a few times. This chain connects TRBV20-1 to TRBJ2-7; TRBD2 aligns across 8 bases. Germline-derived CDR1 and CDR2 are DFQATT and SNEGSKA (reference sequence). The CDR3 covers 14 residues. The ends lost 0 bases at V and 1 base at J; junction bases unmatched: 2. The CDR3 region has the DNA TGCAGTGCTAGAGACGAGCGGGGGTCCTACGAGCAGTACTTC. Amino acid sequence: CSARDERGSYEQYF.

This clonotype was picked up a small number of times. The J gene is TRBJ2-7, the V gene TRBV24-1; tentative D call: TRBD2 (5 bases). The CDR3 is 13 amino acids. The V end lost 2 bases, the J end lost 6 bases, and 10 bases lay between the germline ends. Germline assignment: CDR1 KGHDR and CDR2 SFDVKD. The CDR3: CATSDSGLPEQYF. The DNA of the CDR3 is TGTGCCACCAGTGATTCTGGACTCCCCGAGCAGTACTTC.

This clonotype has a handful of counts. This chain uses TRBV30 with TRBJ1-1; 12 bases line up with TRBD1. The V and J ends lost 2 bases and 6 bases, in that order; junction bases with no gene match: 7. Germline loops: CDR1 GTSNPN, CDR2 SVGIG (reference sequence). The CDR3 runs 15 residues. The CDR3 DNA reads TGTGCCTGGAGTAACCTGGGACAGGGGGCCGCTGAAGCTTTCTTT. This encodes CAWSNLGQGAAEAFF.

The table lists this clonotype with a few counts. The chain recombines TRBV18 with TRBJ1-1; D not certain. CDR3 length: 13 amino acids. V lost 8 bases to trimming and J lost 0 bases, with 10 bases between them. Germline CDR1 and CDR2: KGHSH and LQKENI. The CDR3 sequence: CASRSMLNTEAFF. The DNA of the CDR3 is TGTGCCAGCCGATCAATGTTGAACACTGAAGCTTTCTTT.

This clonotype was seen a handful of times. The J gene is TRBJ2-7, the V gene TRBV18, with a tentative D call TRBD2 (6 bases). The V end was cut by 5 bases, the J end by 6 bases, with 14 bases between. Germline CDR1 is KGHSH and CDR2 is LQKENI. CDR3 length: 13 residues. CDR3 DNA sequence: TGTGCCAGCTCAGCGGGAATTACGGGCGAGCAGTACTTC. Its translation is CASSAGITGEQYF.

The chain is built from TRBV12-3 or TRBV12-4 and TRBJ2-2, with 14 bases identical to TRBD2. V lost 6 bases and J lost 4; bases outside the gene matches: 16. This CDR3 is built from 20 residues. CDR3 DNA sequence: TGTGCCAGCAGCATAGCTACCGGGACTAGCGGGAGCTTCGTCACCGGGGAGCTGTTTTTT. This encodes CASSIATGTSGSFVTGELFF.

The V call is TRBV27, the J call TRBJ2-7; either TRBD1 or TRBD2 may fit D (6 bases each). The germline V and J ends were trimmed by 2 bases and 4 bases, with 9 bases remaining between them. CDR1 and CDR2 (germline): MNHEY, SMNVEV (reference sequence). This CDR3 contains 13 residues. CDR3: CASSLRGQYEQYF. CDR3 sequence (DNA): TGTGCCAGCAGTTTACGGGGGCAGTACGAGCAGTACTTC.

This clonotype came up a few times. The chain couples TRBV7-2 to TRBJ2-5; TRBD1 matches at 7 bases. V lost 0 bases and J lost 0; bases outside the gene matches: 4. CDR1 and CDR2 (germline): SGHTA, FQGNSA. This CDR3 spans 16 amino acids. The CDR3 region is CASSLATGTHQETQYF. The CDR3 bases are TGTGCCAGCAGCTTAGCGACAGGGACCCACCAAGAGACCCAGTACTTC.

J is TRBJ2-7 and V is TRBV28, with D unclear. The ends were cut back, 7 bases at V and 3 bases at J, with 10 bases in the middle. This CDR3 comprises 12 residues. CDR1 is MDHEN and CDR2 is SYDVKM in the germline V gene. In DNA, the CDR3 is TGTGCCAGCATGAACAGCTTCTACGAGCAGTACTTC. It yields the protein CASMNSFYEQYF.

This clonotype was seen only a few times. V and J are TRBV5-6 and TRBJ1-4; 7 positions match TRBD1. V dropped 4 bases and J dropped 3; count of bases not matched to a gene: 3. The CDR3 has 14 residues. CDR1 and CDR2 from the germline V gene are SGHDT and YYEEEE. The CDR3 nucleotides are TGTGCCAGCAGCCCACAGGGGTCTAATGAAAAACTGTTTTTT. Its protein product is CASSPQGSNEKLFF.

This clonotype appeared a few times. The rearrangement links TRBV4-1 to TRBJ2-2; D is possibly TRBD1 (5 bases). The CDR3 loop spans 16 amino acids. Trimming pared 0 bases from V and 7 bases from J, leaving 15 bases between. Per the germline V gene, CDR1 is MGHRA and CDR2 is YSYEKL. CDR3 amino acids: CASSQDLPGMDGELFF. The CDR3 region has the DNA TGCGCCAGCAGCCAAGATTTGCCAGGGATGGACGGGGAGCTGTTTTTT.

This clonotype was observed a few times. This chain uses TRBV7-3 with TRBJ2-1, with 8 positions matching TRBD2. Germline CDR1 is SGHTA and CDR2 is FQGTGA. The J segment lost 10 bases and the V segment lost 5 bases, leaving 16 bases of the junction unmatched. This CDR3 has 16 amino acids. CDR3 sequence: CASSPTVAGTSREQFF. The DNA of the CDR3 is TGTGCCAGCAGCCCCACCGTAGCGGGGACTTCTAGGGAGCAGTTCTTC.

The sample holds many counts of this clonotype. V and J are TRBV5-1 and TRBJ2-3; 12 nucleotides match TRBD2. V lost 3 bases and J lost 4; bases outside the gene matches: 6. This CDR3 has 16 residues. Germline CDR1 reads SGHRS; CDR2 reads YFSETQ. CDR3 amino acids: CASSSASGGGADTQYF. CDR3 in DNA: TGCGCCAGCAGCTCGGCTAGCGGGGGGGGTGCAGATACGCAGTATTTT. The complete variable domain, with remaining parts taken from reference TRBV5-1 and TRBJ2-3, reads KAGVTQTPRYLIKTRGQQVTLSCSPISGHRSVSWYQQTPGQGLQFLFEYFSETQRNKGNFPGRFSGRQFSNSRSEMNVSTLELGDSALYLCASSSASGGGADTQYFGPGTRLTVL.

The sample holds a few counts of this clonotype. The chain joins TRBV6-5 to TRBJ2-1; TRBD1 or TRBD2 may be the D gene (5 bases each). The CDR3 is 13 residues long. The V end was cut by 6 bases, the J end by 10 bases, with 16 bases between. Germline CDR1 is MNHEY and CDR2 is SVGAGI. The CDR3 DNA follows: TGTGCCAGCAGCAGGGACGCTCCGAGGGAGCAGTTCTTC. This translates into CASSRDAPREQFF.